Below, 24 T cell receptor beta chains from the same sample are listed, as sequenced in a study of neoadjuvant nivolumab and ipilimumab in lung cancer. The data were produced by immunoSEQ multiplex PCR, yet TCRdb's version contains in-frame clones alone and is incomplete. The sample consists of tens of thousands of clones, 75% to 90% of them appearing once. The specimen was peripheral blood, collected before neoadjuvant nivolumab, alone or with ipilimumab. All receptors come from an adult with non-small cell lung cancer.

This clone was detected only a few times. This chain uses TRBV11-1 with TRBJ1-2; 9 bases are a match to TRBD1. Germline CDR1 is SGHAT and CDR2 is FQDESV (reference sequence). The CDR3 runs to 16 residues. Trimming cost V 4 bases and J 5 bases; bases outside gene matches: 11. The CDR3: CASSWAGDREVYGYTF. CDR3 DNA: TGTGCCAGCAGCTGGGCCGGGGACAGGGAAGTATATGGCTACACCTTC.

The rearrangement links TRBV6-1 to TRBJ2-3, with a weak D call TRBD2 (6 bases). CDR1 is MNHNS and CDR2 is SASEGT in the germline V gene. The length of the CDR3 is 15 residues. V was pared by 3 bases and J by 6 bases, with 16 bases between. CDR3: CASSEEGTGFDTQYF. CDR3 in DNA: TGTGCCAGCAGTGAGGAGGGAACGGGGTTTGATACGCAGTATTTT.

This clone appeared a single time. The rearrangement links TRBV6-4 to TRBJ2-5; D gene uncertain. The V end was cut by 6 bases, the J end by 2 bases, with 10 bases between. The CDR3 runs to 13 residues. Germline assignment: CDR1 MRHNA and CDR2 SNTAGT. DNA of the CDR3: TGTGCCAGCAGCATAGGGCCACAAGAGACCCAGTACTTC. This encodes CASSIGPQETQYF.

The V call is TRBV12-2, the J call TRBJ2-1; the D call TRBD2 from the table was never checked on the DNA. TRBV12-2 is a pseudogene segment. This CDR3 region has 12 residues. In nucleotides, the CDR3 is TGTGCAAGTCGCTTATCCCCCCCGTGGCAGTTCTTC. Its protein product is CASRLSPPWQFF.

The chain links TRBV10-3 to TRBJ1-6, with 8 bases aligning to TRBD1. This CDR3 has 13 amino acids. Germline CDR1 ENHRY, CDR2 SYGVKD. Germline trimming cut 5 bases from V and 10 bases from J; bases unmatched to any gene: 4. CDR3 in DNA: TGTGCCATCAGTCCGACAGGGGACTCACCCCTCCACTTT. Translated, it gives CAISPTGDSPLHF.

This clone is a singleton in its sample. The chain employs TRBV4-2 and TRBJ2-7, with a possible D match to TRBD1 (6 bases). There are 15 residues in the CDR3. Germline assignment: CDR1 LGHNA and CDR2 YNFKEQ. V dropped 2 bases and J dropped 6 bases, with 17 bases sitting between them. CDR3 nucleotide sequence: TGTGCCAGCAGCCAAACCCCAGGGGACGCGATCGAGCAGTACTTC. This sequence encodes CASSQTPGDAIEQYF.

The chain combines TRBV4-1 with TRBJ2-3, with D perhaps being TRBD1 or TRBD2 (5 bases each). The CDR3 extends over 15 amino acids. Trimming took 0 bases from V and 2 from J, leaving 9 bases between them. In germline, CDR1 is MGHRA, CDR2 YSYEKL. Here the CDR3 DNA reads TGCGCCAGCAGCCAAGAGGGGACCTACACAGATACGCAGTATTTT. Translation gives CASSQEGTYTDTQYF.

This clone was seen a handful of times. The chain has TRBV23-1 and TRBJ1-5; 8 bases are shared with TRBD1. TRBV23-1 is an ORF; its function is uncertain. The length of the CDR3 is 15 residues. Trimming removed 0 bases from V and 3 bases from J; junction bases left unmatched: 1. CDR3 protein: CASSQSGQVNQPQHF. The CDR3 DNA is TGCGCCAGCAGTCAATCGGGACAGGTCAATCAGCCCCAGCATTTT.

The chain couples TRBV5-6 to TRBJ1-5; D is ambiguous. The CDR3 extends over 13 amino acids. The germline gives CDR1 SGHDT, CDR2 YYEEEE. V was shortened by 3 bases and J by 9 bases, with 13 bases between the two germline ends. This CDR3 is CASSSWGPGPQHF. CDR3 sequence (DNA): TGTGCCAGCAGCTCGTGGGGTCCCGGGCCCCAGCATTTT.

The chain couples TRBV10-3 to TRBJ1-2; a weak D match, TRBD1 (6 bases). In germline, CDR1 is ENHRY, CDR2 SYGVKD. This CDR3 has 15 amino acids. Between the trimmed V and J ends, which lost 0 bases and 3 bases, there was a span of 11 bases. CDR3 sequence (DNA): TGTGCCATCAGTGAGTCTCCAGGGGAATACTATGGCTACACCTTC. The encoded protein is CAISESPGEYYGYTF.

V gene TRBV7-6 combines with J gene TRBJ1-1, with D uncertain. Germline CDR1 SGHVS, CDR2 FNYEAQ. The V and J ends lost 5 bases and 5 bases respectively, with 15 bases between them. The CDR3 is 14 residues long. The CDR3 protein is CASSRKEGGTEAFF. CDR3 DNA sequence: TGTGCCAGCAGCCGAAAGGAGGGAGGGACTGAAGCTTTCTTT.

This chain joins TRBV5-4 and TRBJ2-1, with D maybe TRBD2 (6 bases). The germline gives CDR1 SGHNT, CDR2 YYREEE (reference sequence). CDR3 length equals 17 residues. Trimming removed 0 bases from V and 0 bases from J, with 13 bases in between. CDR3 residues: CASSLAGRGSSYNEQFF. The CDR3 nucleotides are TGTGCCAGCAGCTTGGCCGGGCGGGGTAGCTCCTACAATGAGCAGTTCTTC.

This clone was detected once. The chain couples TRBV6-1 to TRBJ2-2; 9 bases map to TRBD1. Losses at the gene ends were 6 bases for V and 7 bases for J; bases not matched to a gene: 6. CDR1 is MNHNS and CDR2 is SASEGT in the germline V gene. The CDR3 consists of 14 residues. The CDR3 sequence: CASSRDRAFGELFF. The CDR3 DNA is TGTGCCAGCAGCCGGGACAGGGCGTTCGGGGAGCTGTTTTTT.

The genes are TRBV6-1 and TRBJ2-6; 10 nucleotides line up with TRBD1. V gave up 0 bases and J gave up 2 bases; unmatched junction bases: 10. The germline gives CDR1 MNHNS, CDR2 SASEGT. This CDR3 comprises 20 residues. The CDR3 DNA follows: TGTGCCAGCAGTGAAGCACCCGGGACAGGGGTGGCTGCTGGGGCCAACGTCCTGACTTTC. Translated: CASSEAPGTGVAAGANVLTF.

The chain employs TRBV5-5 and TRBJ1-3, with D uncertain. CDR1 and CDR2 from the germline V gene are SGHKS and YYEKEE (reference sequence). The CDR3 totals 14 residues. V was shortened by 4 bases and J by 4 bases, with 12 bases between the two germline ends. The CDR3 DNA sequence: TGTGCCAGCAGCCGTCAGAACTTCGGAAACACCATATATTTT. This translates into CASSRQNFGNTIYF.

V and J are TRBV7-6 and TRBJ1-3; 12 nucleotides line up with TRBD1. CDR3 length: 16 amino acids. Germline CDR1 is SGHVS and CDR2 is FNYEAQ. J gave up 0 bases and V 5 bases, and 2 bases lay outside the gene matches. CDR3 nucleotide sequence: TGTGCCAGCAGCATGGGACAGGGGGCCTCTGGAAACACCATATATTTT. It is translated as CASSMGQGASGNTIYF.

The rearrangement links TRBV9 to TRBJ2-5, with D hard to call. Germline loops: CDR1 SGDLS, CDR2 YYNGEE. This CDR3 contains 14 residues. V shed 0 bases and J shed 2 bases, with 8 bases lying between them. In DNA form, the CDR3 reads TGTGCCAGCAGCGTAGCTGTCAGTCAAGAGACCCAGTACTTC. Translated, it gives CASSVAVSQETQYF.

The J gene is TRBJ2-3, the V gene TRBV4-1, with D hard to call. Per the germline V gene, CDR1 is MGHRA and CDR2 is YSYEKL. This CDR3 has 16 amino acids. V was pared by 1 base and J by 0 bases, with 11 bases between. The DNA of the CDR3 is TGCGCCAGCAGCCAAGTTAACCTCATAAGCACAGATACGCAGTATTTT. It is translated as CASSQVNLISTDTQYF.

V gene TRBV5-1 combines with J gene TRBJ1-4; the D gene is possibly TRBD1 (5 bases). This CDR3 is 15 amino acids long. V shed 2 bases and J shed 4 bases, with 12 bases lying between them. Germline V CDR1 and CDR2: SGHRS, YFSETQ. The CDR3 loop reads CASSFNPGFNEKLFF. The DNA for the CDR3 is TGCGCCAGCAGCTTTAATCCAGGGTTTAATGAAAAACTGTTTTTT.

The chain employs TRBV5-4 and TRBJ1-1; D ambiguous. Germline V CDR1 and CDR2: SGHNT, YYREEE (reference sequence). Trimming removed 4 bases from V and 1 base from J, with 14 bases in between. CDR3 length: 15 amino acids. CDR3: CASSLLGRQNTEAFF. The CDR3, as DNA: TGTGCCAGCAGCCTTCTGGGAAGGCAGAACACTGAAGCTTTCTTT. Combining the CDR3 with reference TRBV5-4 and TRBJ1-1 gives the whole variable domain ETGVTQSPTHLIKTRGQQVTLRCSSQSGHNTVSWYQQALGQGPQFIFQYYREEENGRGNFPPRFSGLQFPNYSSELNVNALELDDSALYLCASSLLGRQNTEAFFGQGTRLTVV.

The CDR3 DNA reads TGCGCCACCAATGAGGGGACAGGGAACACCGGGGAGCTGTTTTTT. Residues: CATNEGTGNTGELFF. The V and J genes are TRBV5-1 and TRBJ2-2, with 8 bases that match TRBD1. CDR1 SGHRS and CDR2 YFSETQ come from the germline V gene. There are 15 residues in the CDR3. V was clipped by 9 bases and J by 1 base; unmatched bases: 8.

CDR3 coding DNA: TGTGCCAGTAGTATTCAGGGGGGCTCCTACAATGAGCAGTTCTTC. Its translation is CASSIQGGSYNEQFF. The chain combines TRBV19 with TRBJ2-1, with D tentatively TRBD1 (7 bases). CDR1 and CDR2 (germline): LNHDA, SQIVND (reference sequence). The CDR3 totals 15 residues. The ends were cut back, 3 bases at V and 0 bases at J, with 9 bases in the middle.

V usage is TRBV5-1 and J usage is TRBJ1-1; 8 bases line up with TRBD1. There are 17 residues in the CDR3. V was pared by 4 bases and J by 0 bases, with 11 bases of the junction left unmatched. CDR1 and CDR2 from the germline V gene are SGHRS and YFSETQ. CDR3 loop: CASSRTGTGVLNTEAFF. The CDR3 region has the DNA TGCGCCAGCAGCCGCACCGGGACAGGTGTATTGAACACTGAAGCTTTCTTT.

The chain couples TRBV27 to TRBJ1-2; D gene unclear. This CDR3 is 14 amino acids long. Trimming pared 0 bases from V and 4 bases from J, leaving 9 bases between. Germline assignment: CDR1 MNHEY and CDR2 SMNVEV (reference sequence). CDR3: CASSLSERSYGYTF. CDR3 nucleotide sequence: TGTGCCAGCAGTTTATCGGAGAGATCCTATGGCTACACCTTC.